A selection of T cell receptor beta chains follows, all from one sample in a study of cytomegalovirus exposure and HLA in healthy donors. Sequencing was performed with immunoSEQ multiplex PCR; in TCRdb, only in-frame clones are kept and a portion is missing. Of approximately 240,000 clones listed, more than 85% were seen once; the top ten hold around 1%. The sample consisted of PBMCs. The source of these receptors is a woman aged 18-29 years in good health and CMV-seronegative. Both conserved end residues are part of each CDR3. A D gene is named only where the DNA matches it firmly. Clone size is given for some rows only: seen once, a few or many times, or a class if the clone is expanded.

clone size,V gene,D gene,J gene,CDR3 protein,CDR3 DNA
.,TRBV7-9,.,TRBJ2-1,CASSLLGAQTVQFGLF,TGTGCCAGCAGCTTACTGGGGGCACAGACCGTGCAATTTGGCCTCTTC
.,TRBV11-2,.,TRBJ1-2,CASSLHQVPGGGYTF,TGTGCCAGCAGCTTGCATCAGGTACCCGGGGGTGGCTACACCTTC
.,TRBV4-3,TRBD2,TRBJ2-3,CASSLGTSGTTDTQYF,TGCGCCAGCAGCCTAGGGACTAGCGGGACCACAGATACGCAGTATTTT
.,TRBV30,.,TRBJ2-1,CAWTTPSGGPYNEQFF,TGTGCCTGGACCACCCCGTCAGGGGGGCCCTACAATGAGCAGTTCTTC
.,TRBV6-5,.,TRBJ2-1,CASSYGGFSYNEQFF,TGTGCCAGCAGTTACGGCGGGTTCTCCTACAATGAGCAGTTCTTC
.,TRBV7-8,.,TRBJ2-6,CASSLAGASGANVLTF,TGTGCCAGCAGCTTAGCAGGGGCATCTGGGGCCAACGTCCTGACTTTC
.,TRBV7-8,TRBD1,TRBJ1-2,CASSPGQGGGYTF,TGTGCCAGCAGCCCGGGACAGGGGGGAGGCTACACCTTC
.,TRBV6-6,.,TRBJ1-5,CASTQGSPINQPQHF,TGTGCCAGCACCCAGGGTAGTCCAATAAATCAGCCCCAGCATTTT
.,TRBV9,.,TRBJ2-7,CASSVGWGGAYEQYF,TGTGCCAGCAGCGTAGGGTGGGGGGGGGCTTACGAGCAGTACTTC
.,TRBV7-2,TRBD2,TRBJ2-4,CASSSTSGGAGNIQYF,TGTGCCAGCAGCTCCACTAGCGGGGGGGCGGGAAACATTCAGTACTTC
.,TRBV6-5,.,TRBJ2-5,CASRHRVQETQYF,TGTGCCAGCAGGCACAGGGTTCAAGAGACCCAGTACTTC
.,TRBV7-8,.,TRBJ2-5,CASGIAGNTLRVETQYF,TGTGCCAGCGGAATAGCCGGGAACACACTAAGGGTGGAGACCCAGTACTTC
.,TRBV2,TRBD1,TRBJ1-4,CASRLETGEEKLFF,TGTGCCAGCAGATTGGAGACAGGGGAAGAAAAACTGTTTTTT
once,TRBV11-1,TRBD1,TRBJ2-3,CASAPGQGVDTQYF,TGTGCCAGCGCACCGGGACAGGGGGTCGATACGCAGTATTTT
.,TRBV7-3,TRBD2,TRBJ2-1,CASSLSLAQTDEQFF,TGTGCCAGCAGCTTATCACTAGCGCAGACAGATGAGCAGTTCTTC
.,TRBV19,.,TRBJ1-4,CASRDTPGNEKLFF,TGTGCCAGCAGGGACACTCCGGGGAATGAAAAACTGTTTTTT
once,TRBV7-2,TRBD1,TRBJ2-5,CASSPQQGATETQYF,TGTGCCAGCAGCCCGCAACAGGGGGCGACGGAGACCCAGTACTTC
.,TRBV19,TRBD1,TRBJ1-2,CASSLTLAGTGYGYTF,TGTGCCAGTAGCTTGACCCTCGCCGGGACAGGCTATGGCTACACCTTC
.,TRBV9,TRBD2,TRBJ2-3,CASSVSPSGGAQDTQYF,TGTGCCAGCAGCGTATCACCTAGCGGGGGGGCGCAGGATACGCAGTATTTT
.,TRBV5-8,.,TRBJ1-5,CASSPWAGFSNQPQHF,TGTGCCAGCAGCCCTTGGGCAGGGTTTAGCAATCAGCCCCAGCATTTT
.,TRBV7-9,TRBD1,TRBJ2-7,CAGSLDRVTYEQYF,TGTGCCGGCAGCTTAGACAGGGTCACCTACGAGCAGTACTTC
.,TRBV19,TRBD2,TRBJ2-1,CASGLTGGSYNEQFF,TGTGCCAGTGGATTAACGGGAGGGTCCTACAATGAGCAGTTCTTC
.,TRBV18,.,TRBJ2-2,CASSPSGNTGELFF,TGTGCCAGCTCACCTTCGGGAAACACCGGGGAGCTGTTTTTT
.,TRBV4-2,TRBD2,TRBJ2-1,CASSPQLAGIYNEQFF,TGTGCCAGCAGCCCACAACTAGCGGGAATCTACAATGAGCAGTTCTTC
.,TRBV19,.,TRBJ2-7,CASKQGTNTYEQYF,TGTGCCAGCAAACAGGGAACGAACACCTACGAGCAGTACTTC
.,TRBV5-5,TRBD1,TRBJ1-4,CASSGTGGSEKLFF,TGTGCCAGCAGCGGGACAGGGGGGAGTGAAAAACTGTTTTTT